This T cell receptor (beta chain) emerged from a study of OX40 agonist ivuxolimab in advanced cancers. TCRdb keeps only in-frame clones here, not all; method: immunoSEQ multiplex PCR. The sample records approximately 82,000 clones, roughly 90% being singletons. CDR1 and CDR2 from the germline V gene are SGHDN and FVKESK. Trimming cost V 4 bases and J 4 bases; bases outside gene matches: 9. The CDR3 has 15 amino acids. This material consisted of CD4+ or CD8+ T cells sorted from blood, taken in a trial of the OX40 agonist ivuxolimab. This rearrangement joins TRBV14 to TRBJ1-1, with 7 nucleotides matching TRBD1. The clonotype was recovered from an adult with an advanced solid tumor such as melanoma, head and neck, liver or kidney cancer. CDR3 nucleotides: TGTGCCAGCAGCCCCTGGGACAGCTCACGCACTGAAGCTTTCTTT. Translated: CASSPWDSSRTEAFF.